This TCR beta chain was found in a study of identical twins. The study's findings and limits: Weaker excess twin sharing was observed in beta out-of-frame sequences. Memory repertoires lacked the insertion deficit that abundant cord blood beta clonotypes showed. Analyses based on zero insertions could be partly confounded by invariant MAIT and iNKT cells.

CDR3 size: 17 residues. The germline V gene has CDR1 SGHTA and CDR2 FQGNSA. A note on this clonotype: Its antigen is unidentified. Mismatch with germline at one junction end may stem from a read error.

The cDNA had a unique molecular identifier and a template-switch universal primer site. TCRdb re-derived calls from the 5' RACE reads in MiXCR, one entry per CDR3 protein. Among roughly 1.6 million distinct CDR3 sequences listed, around a third were seen once. This TCR was recovered from a newborn girl in good health. The material sequenced was cord blood. This chain uses TRBV7-2 with TRBJ2-4; TRBD2 matches at 11 bases. CDR3 in amino acids: CASGLAGGFSSYNEQYF. The CDR3 coding sequence is TGTGCCAGCGGCTTAGCGGGGGGGTTTAGCTCCTACAATGAGCAGTACTTC.